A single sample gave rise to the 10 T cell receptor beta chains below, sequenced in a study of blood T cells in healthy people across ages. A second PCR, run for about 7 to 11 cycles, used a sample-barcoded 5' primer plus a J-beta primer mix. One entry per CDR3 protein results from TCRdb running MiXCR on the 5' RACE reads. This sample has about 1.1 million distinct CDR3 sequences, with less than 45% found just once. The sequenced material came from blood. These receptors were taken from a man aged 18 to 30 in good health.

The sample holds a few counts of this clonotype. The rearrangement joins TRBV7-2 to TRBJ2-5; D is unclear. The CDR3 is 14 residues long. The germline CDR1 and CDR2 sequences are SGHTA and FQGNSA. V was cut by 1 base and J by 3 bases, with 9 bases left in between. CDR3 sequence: CASSLGNRKETQYF. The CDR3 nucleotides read TGTGCCAGCAGCTTAGGGAACAGAAAAGAGACCCAGTACTTC.

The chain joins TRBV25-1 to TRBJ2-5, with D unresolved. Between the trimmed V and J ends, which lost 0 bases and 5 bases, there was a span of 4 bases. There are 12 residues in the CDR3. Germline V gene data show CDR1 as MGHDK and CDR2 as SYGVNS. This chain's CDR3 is CASSEYGETQYF. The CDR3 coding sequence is TGTGCCAGCAGTGAATACGGGGAGACCCAGTACTTC.

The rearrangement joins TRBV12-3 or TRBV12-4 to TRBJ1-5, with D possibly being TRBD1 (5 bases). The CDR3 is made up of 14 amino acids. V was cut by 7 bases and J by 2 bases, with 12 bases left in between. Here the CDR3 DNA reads TGTGCCAGCACCCGGGGACGGGGCAATCAGCCCCAGCATTTT. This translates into CASTRGRGNQPQHF.

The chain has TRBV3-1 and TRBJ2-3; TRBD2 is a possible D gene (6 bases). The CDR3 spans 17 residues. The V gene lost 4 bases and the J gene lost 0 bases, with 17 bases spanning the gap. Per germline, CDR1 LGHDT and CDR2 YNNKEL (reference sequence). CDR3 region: CASSLAGGARSTDTQYF. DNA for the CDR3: TGTGCCAGCAGCCTGGCAGGAGGGGCGAGAAGCACAGATACGCAGTATTTT.

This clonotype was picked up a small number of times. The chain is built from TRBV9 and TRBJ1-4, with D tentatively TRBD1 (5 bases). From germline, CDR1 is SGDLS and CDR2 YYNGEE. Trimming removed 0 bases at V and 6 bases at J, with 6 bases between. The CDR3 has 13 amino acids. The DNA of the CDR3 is TGTGCCAGCAGCGTAGAAGGGGATGAAAAACTGTTTTTT. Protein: CASSVEGDEKLFF.

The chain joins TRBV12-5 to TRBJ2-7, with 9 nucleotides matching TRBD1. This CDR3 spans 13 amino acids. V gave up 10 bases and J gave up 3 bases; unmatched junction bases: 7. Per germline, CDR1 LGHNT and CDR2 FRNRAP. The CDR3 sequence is CAIGTGLVYEQYF. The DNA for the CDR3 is TGTGCTATAGGGACAGGGCTGGTCTACGAGCAGTACTTC.

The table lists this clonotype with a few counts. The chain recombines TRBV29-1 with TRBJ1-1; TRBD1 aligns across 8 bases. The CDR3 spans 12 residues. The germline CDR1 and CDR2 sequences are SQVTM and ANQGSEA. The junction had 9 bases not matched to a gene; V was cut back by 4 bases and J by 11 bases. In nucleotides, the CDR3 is TGCAGCGTTGGGGACCGGACAGGGAAGGCTTTCTTT. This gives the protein CSVGDRTGKAFF.

The chain's CDR3 is CAISEGGKTQYF. In DNA, the CDR3 is TGTGCCATCAGTGAGGGGGGAAAGACCCAGTACTTC. The rearrangement joins TRBV10-3 to TRBJ2-5; D may correspond to TRBD1 or TRBD2 (5 bases each). The germline V and J ends were trimmed by 2 bases and 6 bases, with 7 bases remaining between them. Germline assignment: CDR1 ENHRY and CDR2 SYGVKD. The CDR3 is 12 residues long.

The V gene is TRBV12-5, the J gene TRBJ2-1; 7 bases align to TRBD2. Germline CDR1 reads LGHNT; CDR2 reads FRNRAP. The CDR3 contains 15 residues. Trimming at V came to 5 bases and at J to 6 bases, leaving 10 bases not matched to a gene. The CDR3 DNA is TGTGCTAGTGGTGCCCCGGGACGGGGGGTCAATGAGCAGTTCTTC. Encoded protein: CASGAPGRGVNEQFF.

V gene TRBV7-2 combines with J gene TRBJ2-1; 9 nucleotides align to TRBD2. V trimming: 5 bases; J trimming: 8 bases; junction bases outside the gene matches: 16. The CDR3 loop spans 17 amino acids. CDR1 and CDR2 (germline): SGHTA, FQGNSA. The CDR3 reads CASSQGLASGGFDEQFF. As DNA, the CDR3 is TGTGCCAGCAGCCAGGGACTAGCTTCAGGTGGATTTGATGAGCAGTTCTTC.